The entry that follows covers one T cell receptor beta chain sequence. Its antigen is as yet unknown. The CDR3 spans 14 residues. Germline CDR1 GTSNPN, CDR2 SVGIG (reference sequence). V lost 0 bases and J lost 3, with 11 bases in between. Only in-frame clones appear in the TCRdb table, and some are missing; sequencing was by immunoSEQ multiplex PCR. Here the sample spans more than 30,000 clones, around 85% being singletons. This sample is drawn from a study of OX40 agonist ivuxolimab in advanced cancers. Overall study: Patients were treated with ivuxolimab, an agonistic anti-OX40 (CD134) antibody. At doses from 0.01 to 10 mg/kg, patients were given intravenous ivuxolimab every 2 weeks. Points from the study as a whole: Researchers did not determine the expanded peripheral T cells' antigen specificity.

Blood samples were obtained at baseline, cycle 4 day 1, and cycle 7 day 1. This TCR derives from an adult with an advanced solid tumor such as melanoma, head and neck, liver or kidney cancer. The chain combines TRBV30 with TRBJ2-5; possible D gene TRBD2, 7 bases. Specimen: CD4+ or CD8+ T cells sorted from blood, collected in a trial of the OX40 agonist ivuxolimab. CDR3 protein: CAWSVGGGEETQYF. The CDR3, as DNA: TGTGCCTGGAGTGTGGGGGGGGGCGAAGAGACCCAGTACTTC.